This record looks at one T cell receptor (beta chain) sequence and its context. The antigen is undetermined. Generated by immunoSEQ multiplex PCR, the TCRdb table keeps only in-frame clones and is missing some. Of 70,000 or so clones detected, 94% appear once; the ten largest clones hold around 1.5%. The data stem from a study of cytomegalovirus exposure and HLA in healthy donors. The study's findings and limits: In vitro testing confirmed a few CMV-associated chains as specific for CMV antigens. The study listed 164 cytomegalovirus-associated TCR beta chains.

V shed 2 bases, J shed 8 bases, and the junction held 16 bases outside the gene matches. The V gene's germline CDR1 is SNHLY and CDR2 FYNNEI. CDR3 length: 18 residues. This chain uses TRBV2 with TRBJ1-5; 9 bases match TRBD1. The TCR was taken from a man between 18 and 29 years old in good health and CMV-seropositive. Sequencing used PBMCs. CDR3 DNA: TGTGCCAGCAGTGAAACACGGGGTGGACAGGGGATTGGGGAGCCCCAGCATTTT. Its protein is CASSETRGGQGIGEPQHF.